The present T cell receptor (beta chain) was sequenced within a study of T cell repertoires in cytomegalovirus infection. This clonotype has at least ten counts. The CDR3 contains 14 residues. V was cut by 3 bases and J by 1 base, with 9 bases left in between. Per the germline V gene, CDR1 is SGHTA and CDR2 is FQGNSA. One entry per CDR3 protein results from TCRdb running MiXCR on the reads. The table has roughly 300,000 distinct CDR3 sequences, roughly a quarter seen once; the top ten hold approximately 15%. The chain uses TRBV7-2 and TRBJ1-2, with D uncertain. This sequence originates from a human donor in good health (CMV status not recorded). Some clones in this sample may be carry-over from other donors' samples. Sequencing used PBMCs. This chain's CDR3 is CASSLDARNYGYTF. DNA of the CDR3: TGTGCCAGCAGCTTGGATGCACGTAACTATGGCTACACCTTC.